In this sample, the clone carrying this TCR beta chain turned up a few times. Its antigen is unknown. Genomic DNA provided the template from which TCR beta VDJ and CDR3 profiles were obtained. MiXCR, run by TCRdb on the reads, gives a single entry per CDR3 protein. Here the sample spans roughly 180,000 distinct CDR3 sequences, approximately 48% being singletons. It was patients with CD8+CD57+ cell expansion by flow cytometry who were chosen for sequencing. The CDR3 is 13 residues long. The germline V gene has CDR1 LNHNV and CDR2 YYDKDF (reference sequence). The ends lost 8 bases at V and 4 bases at J; junction bases unmatched: 5. The sample belongs to a study of CD8+CD57+ T cells in acquired aplastic anemia. Study-wide results and caveats: CD8+ Simpson's diversity did not differ significantly between patients and controls.

The genes are TRBV15 and TRBJ2-1; TRBD2 matches at 7 bases. The sequence was obtained from a human donor with aplastic anemia. The sequenced material came from sorted CD4+, CD8+, or CD8+CD57+ T cells (not recorded which) from PBMCs. The CDR3 DNA reads TGTGCCACCGGAACTAGCGTATACAATGAGCAGTTCTTC. Translated: CATGTSVYNEQFF. Drawing the rest from reference TRBV15 and TRBJ2-1, the complete variable domain is DAMVIQNPRYQVTQFGKPVTLSCSQTLNHNVMYWYQQKSSQAPKLLFHYYDKDFNNEADTPDNFQSRRPNTSFCFLDIRSPGLGDTAMYLCATGTSVYNEQFFGPGTRLTVL.